The source of this T cell receptor beta chain is a study of cytotoxic CD8 clonotypes in ibrutinib-treated CLL. On the study more broadly: Once treatment had gone on for a median of about twelve months, range 6 to 36, response samples were drawn.

Trimming removed 5 bases at V and 0 bases at J, with 19 bases between. Germline CDR1 reads MNHEY; CDR2 reads SMNVEV (reference sequence). This CDR3 spans 17 amino acids. Sequencing used immunoSEQ multiplex PCR; TCRdb keeps in-frame clones, though not all of them. The data show about 97,000 clones, 60% to 80% seen once. About 2 micrograms of genomic DNA, which was extracted from cryopreserved PBMCs, served as the material used for the TCR beta libraries. The receptor's source is a human donor with chronic lymphocytic leukemia. The rearrangement joins TRBV27 to TRBJ2-5; D may correspond to TRBD1 or TRBD2 (6 bases each). Sequenced material: PBMCs, taken after 24 months of ibrutinib treatment. DNA of the CDR3: TGTGCCAGCAGTCTCCGGGGGACACCAACGTACCAAGAGACCCAGTACTTC. Protein product: CASSLRGTPTYQETQYF.